This is a list of T cell receptor beta chains from one sample in a study of blood T cells in healthy people across ages. MiXCR was run by TCRdb on the 5' RACE reads, yielding one entry per CDR3 protein. The profile covers some 920,000 distinct CDR3 sequences, with just over 50% appearing a single time and 20% to 25% taken by the ten largest. The source material was blood. These receptors were taken from a woman aged 55 to 70 in good health. CDR3s include the opening cysteine and the closing phenylalanine or tryptophan. A D gene is named only where the DNA matches it firmly. Clone sizes are given selectively: once, few, many, or a class where the clone is expanded.

>TRBJ2-1|TRBD1|TRBV7-9|NA
CASRSPGTGRLYNEQFF
TGTGCCAGCAGGTCACCCGGGACAGGGCGACTTTACAATGAGCAGTTCTTC
>TRBJ2-5|TRBD2|TRBV12-3/TRBV12-4|NA
CASSWGGTQYF
TGTGCCAGCAGTTGGGGGGGGACCCAGTACTTC
>TRBJ2-7|NA|TRBV6-1|NA
CASRPGTQTYEQYF
TGTGCCAGCAGGCCCGGGACGCAGACCTACGAGCAGTACTTC
>TRBJ2-5|TRBD1|TRBV27|NA
CASRGRTGPRETQYF
TGTGCCAGCAGAGGTCGGACAGGGCCTAGAGAGACCCAGTACTTC
>TRBJ2-5|NA|TRBV6-5|few
CASSYSGVEGETQYF
TGTGCCAGCAGTTACTCTGGGGTAGAAGGAGAGACCCAGTACTTC
>TRBJ2-1|TRBD2|TRBV9|NA
CASSYRVAGLRGEQFF
TGTGCCAGCAGCTACAGGGTAGCGGGATTGAGGGGTGAGCAGTTCTTC
>TRBJ2-1|TRBD2|TRBV20-1|once
CSAERSGGYYNEQFF
TGCAGTGCCGAACGGAGCGGGGGCTACTACAATGAGCAGTTCTTC
>TRBJ2-5|TRBD2|TRBV7-8|NA
CASSLGLAGGPPYNEQYF
TGTGCCAGCAGCTTAGGGCTAGCGGGAGGGCCCCCTTACAATGAGCAGTACTTC
>TRBJ2-3|TRBD1|TRBV4-2|NA
CASSQRTGYTDTQYF
TGTGCCAGCAGCCAAAGGACAGGTTACACAGATACGCAGTATTTT
>TRBJ1-2|TRBD1|TRBV29-1|once
CSVRDTSGGLHYGYTF
TGCAGCGTTCGGGACACGTCAGGGGGACTTCACTATGGCTACACCTTC
>TRBJ2-7|NA|TRBV7-2|NA
CASSGPIDTYEQYF
TGTGCCAGCAGTGGTCCCATCGACACATACGAGCAGTACTTC
>TRBJ2-5|NA|TRBV3-1|once
CASSQLTRREKTQYF
TGTGCCAGCAGCCAACTAACTCGCCGGGAAAAGACCCAGTACTTC
>TRBJ2-5|NA|TRBV20-1|few
CSARDLKGSGTQYF
TGCAGTGCTAGAGATTTAAAGGGGAGCGGGACCCAGTACTTC
>TRBJ2-4|NA|TRBV6-6|NA
CASSHTGLYAKNIQYF
TGTGCCAGCAGTCACACGGGACTTTACGCCAAAAACATTCAGTACTTC
>TRBJ2-7|NA|TRBV7-9|few
CASSWTDRSSYEQYF
TGTGCCAGCAGCTGGACTGACAGAAGCTCCTACGAGCAGTACTTC
>TRBJ2-1|TRBD2|TRBV7-9|NA
CASSLAGGLSYNEQFF
TGTGCCAGCAGCTTAGCGGGAGGGCTCTCCTACAATGAGCAGTTCTTC
>TRBJ2-1|TRBD1|TRBV6-1|NA
CASTGLLRPGQANNEQFF
TGTGCCAGCACGGGTTTGCTAAGACCTGGACAGGCTAACAATGAGCAGTTCTTC
>TRBJ2-5|TRBD2|TRBV12-3/TRBV12-4|NA
CACIETSNQETQYF
TGTGCCTGCATTGAGACTAGCAATCAAGAGACCCAGTACTTC
>TRBJ2-1|NA|TRBV29-1|many
CSVVGLRQVQFF
TGCAGCGTTGTCGGTTTGAGACAGGTACAGTTCTTC
>TRBJ1-2|NA|TRBV18|NA
CASSPPGDYGYTF
TGTGCCAGCTCACCACCGGGGGATTATGGCTACACCTTC
>TRBJ1-2|NA|TRBV2|NA
CASSESGLDSYGYTF
TGTGCCAGCAGTGAATCTGGGTTAGATTCATATGGCTACACCTTC
>TRBJ2-1|TRBD2|TRBV7-2|NA
CASSPQPGLAVNEQFF
TGTGCCAGCAGCCCTCAACCGGGACTAGCTGTCAATGAGCAGTTCTTC
>TRBJ2-7|TRBD2|TRBV5-1|NA
CASKPGLAGGLYEQYF
TGCGCCAGTAAACCGGGACTAGCGGGAGGTCTCTACGAGCAGTACTTC
>TRBJ1-1|TRBD1|TRBV6-6|NA
CASSYSGRGDTEAFF
TGTGCCAGCAGTTACTCGGGCAGGGGGGACACTGAAGCTTTCTTT
>TRBJ2-7|NA|TRBV29-1|few
CSVEDLAGYEQYF
TGCAGCGTTGAAGATCTTGCGGGCTACGAGCAGTACTTC
>TRBJ1-4|NA|TRBV4-2|few
CASSQVSDGYNEKLFF
TGTGCCAGCAGCCAAGTCTCAGACGGCTATAATGAAAAACTGTTTTTT
>TRBJ2-5|TRBD2|TRBV5-1|few
CASTTVGSGRFGTQYF
TGCGCCAGCACGACAGTCGGGAGCGGGAGATTTGGGACCCAGTACTTC
>TRBJ2-3|NA|TRBV27|NA
CASSNTGRRKTSTDTQYF
TGTGCCAGCAGTAATACGGGACGTCGGAAGACCAGCACAGATACGCAGTATTTT
>TRBJ2-1|TRBD1|TRBV7-2|many
CASSLTGAYNEQFF
TGTGCCAGCAGCCTGACAGGGGCGTACAATGAGCAGTTCTTC
>TRBJ2-4|TRBD1|TRBV4-2|few
CASSQEGTAAKNIQYF
TGTGCCAGCAGCCAAGAGGGGACAGCAGCCAAAAACATTCAGTACTTC
>TRBJ1-2|NA|TRBV10-3|NA
CAISESGRGNYGYTF
TGTGCCATCAGTGAGTCGGGCAGGGGTAACTATGGCTACACCTTC
>TRBJ2-5|NA|TRBV7-2|NA
CASSLGLGLEETQYF
TGTGCCAGCAGCTTAGGCCTAGGTCTAGAAGAGACCCAGTACTTC
>TRBJ2-3|TRBD2|TRBV29-1|few
CSVGTSGGGDTQYF
TGCAGCGTTGGGACTAGCGGAGGGGGGGATACGCAGTATTTT
>TRBJ2-7|NA|TRBV4-1|few
CASSPQASVTYEQYF
TGCGCCAGCAGCCCACAAGCATCAGTAACCTACGAGCAGTACTTC
>TRBJ2-7|NA|TRBV11-1|few
CASSPGEGFSSYEQYF
TGTGCCAGCAGCCCCGGAGAGGGGTTCTCCTCCTACGAGCAGTACTTC
>TRBJ2-5|TRBD1|TRBV30|NA
CAWRRQGYQGTQYF
TGTGCCTGGAGGAGACAGGGCTACCAGGGGACCCAGTACTTC
>TRBJ1-4|TRBD1|TRBV6-6|NA
CASSYTGEGEKLFF
TGTGCCAGCAGTTATACAGGGGAGGGTGAAAAACTGTTTTTT
>TRBJ2-3|NA|TRBV11-3|NA
CASSPHLRPDTQYF
TGTGCCAGCAGCCCACACTTACGCCCAGATACGCAGTATTTT
>TRBJ1-2|NA|TRBV20-1|NA
CSAPGTWPYGYTF
TGCAGTGCACCAGGGACCTGGCCCTATGGCTACACCTTC
>TRBJ1-5|NA|TRBV7-9|NA
CASGVDNQPQHF
TGTGCCAGTGGCGTCGACAATCAGCCCCAGCATTTT
>TRBJ2-1|TRBD2|TRBV29-1|many
CSVDGSREGQDEQFF
TGCAGCGTTGATGGAAGCCGGGAGGGCCAGGATGAGCAGTTCTTC
>TRBJ2-3|TRBD1|TRBV7-9|few
CASSFGQGPDTQYF
TGTGCCAGCAGCTTTGGACAGGGTCCAGATACGCAGTATTTT
>TRBJ2-7|TRBD2|TRBV7-9|NA
CASSLISGLAGYEQYF
TGTGCCAGCAGCTTAATCAGCGGACTAGCGGGCTACGAGCAGTACTTC
>TRBJ2-5|NA|TRBV29-1|few
CSVDEGGATQYF
TGCAGCGTTGATGAGGGCGGGGCGACCCAGTACTTC
>TRBJ2-7|TRBD1|TRBV3-1|NA
CASSQVGTAYEQYF
TGTGCCAGCAGCCAGGTCGGGACAGCCTACGAGCAGTACTTC
>TRBJ2-1|TRBD1|TRBV12-3/TRBV12-4|few
CASSFRRDRNNEQFF
TGTGCCAGCAGTTTTCGTCGGGACAGAAACAATGAGCAGTTCTTC
>TRBJ1-4|TRBD1|TRBV12-3/TRBV12-4|NA
CASNDDRGGEKLFF
TGTGCCAGCAACGACGACAGGGGAGGCGAAAAACTGTTTTTT
>TRBJ1-1|NA|TRBV4-1|few
CASSQAGGGSAEAFF
TGCGCCAGCAGCCAGGCCGGGGGGGGTTCGGCTGAAGCTTTCTTT
>TRBJ1-2|TRBD1|TRBV2|few
CASSVWTGDNYTF
TGTGCCAGCAGTGTTTGGACAGGGGATAACTACACCTTC